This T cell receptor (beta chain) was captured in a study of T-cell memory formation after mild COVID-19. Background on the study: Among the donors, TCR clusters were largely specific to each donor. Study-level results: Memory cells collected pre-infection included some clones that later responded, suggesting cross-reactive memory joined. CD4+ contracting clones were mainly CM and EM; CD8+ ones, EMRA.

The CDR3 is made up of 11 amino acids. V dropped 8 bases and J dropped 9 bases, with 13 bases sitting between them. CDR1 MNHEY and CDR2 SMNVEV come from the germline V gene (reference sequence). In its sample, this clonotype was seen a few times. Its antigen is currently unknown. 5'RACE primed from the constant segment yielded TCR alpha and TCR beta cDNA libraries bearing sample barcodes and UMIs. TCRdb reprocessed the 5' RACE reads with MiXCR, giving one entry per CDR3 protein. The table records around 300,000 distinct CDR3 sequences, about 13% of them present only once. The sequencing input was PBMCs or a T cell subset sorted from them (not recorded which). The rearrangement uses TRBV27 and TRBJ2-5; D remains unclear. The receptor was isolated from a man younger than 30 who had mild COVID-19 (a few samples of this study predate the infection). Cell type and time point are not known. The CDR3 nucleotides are TGTGCCAGCGGATTCCCATCGGCCCAGTACTTC. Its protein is CASGFPSAQYF.